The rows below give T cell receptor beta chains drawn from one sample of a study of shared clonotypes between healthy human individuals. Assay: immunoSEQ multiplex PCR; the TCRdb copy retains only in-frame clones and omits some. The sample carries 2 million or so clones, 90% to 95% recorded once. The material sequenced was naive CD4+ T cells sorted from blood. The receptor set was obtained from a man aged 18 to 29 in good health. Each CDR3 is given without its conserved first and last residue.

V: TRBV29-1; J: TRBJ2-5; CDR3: SVDSGTQY
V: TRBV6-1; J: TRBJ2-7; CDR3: ASSETGRSLGGNPYEQY
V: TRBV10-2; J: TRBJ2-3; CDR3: ASSDALARTDTQY
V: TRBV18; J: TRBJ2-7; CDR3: ASSPTGHEQY
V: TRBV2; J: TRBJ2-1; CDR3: ASRAGLAGSEQF
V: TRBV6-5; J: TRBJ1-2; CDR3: ASRPQGAAGYT
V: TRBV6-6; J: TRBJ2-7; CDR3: ASSYSGSPVYEQY
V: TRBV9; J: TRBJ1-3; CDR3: ASSVDSGNTIY
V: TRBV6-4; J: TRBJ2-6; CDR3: ATGPGQPSGANVLT
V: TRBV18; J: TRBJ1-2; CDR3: ASSPDRDYGYT
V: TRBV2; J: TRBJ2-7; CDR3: ASSRGGVYEQY
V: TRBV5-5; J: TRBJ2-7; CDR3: ASSLGLAGVSYEQY
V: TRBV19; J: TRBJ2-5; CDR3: ASRHVGTGMETQY
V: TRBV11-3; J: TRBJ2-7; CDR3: ASSSDRGDEQY
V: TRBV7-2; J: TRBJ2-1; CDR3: ASSSQLGNDEQF
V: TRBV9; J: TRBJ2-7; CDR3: ASSVEASPSSEQY
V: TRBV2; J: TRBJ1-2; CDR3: ASSVLRTGGNYGYT
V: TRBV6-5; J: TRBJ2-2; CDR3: ASRAGTGELF
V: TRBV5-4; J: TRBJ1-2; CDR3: ASSQTGTGMDYGYT
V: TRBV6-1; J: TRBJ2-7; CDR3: ASQLGGFYEQY
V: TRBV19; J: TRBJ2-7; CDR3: ASGPGGNYEQY
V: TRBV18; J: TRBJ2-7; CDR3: ASSPPNRGLAYEQY
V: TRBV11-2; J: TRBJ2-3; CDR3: ASSLGVLAEDTDTQY
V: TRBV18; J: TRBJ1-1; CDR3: ASSPGSNTEAF
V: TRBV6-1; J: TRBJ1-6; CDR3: ATQGAGGLNSPLH
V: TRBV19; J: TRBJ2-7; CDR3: ASSEGNSYEQY
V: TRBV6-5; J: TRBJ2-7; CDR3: ASRSGSSSYEQY
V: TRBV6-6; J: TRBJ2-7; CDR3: ASRIQGVYEQY
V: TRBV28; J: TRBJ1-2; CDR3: ASRRQGADGYT
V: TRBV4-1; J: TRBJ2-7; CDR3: ASSQEVGLAGSYEQY
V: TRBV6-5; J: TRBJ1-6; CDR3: ASSDGGTLH
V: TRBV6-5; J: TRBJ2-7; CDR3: ASRPDSPFSYEQY
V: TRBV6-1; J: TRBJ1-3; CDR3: ASSVPPLSTGDGNTIY
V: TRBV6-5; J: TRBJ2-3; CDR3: ASSRGRGDTQY
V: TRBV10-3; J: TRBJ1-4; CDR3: AISDSPNEKLF
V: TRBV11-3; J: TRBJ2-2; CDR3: ASSLEAGLGGELF
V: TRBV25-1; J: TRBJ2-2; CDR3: ASSDLGEGTTGELF
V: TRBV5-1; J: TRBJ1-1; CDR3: ASSRGGQSEAF
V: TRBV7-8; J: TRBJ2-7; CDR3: ASSLGGVKEQY
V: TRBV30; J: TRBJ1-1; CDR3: AWSGQGVGEAF
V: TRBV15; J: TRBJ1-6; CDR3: ATSSEAQLNSPLH
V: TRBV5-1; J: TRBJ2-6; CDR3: ASIGDRGFSGANVLT
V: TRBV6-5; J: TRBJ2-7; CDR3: ASSYSGTAYGQY
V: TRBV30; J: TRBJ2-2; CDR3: TWSGTTLTGELF
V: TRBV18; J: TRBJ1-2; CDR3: ASSPLHYGYT
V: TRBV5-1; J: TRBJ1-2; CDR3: ASSPFERAEGYT
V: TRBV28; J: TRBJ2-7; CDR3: ASRRDKPWEQY